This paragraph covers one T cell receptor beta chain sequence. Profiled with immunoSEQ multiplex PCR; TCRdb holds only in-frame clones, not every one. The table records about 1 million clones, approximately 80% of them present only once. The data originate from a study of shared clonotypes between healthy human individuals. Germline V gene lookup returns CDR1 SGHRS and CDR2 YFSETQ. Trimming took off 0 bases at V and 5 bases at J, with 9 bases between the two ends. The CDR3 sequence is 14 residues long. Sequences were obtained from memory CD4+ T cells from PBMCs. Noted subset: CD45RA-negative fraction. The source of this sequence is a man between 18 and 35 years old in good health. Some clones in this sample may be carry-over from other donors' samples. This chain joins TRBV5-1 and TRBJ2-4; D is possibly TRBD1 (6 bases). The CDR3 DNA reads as TGCGCCAGCAGCTTGGGGGACACCCAAAACATTCAGTACTTC. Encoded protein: CASSLGDTQNIQYF.